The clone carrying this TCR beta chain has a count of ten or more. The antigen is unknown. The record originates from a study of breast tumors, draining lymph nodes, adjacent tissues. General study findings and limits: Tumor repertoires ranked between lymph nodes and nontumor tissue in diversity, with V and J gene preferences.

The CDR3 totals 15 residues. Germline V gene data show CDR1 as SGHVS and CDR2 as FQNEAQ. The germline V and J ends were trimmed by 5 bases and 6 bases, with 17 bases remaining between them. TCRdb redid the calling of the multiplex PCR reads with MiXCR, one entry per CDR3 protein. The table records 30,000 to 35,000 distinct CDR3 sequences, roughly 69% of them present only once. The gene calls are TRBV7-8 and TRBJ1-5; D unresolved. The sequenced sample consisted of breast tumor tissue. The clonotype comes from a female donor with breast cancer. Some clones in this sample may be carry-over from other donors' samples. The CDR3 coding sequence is TGTGCCAGCAGCCCAGGAGGGTCGGGGAGTCAGCCCCAGCATTTT. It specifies CASSPGGSGSQPQHF.